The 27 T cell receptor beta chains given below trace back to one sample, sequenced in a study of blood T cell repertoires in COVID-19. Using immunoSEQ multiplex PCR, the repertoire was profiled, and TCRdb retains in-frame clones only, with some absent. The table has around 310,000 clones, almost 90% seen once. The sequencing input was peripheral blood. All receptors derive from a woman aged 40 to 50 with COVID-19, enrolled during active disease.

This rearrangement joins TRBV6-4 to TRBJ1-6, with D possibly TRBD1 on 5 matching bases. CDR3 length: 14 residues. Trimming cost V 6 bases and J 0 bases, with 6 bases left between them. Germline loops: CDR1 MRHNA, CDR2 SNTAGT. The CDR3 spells CASRQDSYNSPLHF. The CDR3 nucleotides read TGTGCCAGCAGACAGGACTCCTATAATTCACCCCTCCACTTT.

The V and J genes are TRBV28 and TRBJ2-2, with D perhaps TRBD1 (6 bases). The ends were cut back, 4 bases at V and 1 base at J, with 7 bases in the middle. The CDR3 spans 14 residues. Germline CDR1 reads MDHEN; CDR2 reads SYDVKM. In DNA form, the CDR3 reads TGTGCCAGCAGTTCGACAGGGAACACCGGGGAGCTGTTTTTT. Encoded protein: CASSSTGNTGELFF. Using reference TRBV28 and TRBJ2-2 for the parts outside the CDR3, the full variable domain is DVKVTQSSRYLVKRTGEKVFLECVQDMDHENMFWYRQDPGLGLRLIYFSYDVKMKEKGDIPEGYSVSREKKERFSLILESASTNQTSMYLCASSSTGNTGELFFGEGSRLTVL.

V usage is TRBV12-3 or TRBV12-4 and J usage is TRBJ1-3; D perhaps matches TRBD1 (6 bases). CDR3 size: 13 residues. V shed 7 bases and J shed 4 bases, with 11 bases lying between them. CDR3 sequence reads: CASNNRAGNTIYF. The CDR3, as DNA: TGTGCCAGCAATAACAGGGCGGGAAACACCATATATTTT.

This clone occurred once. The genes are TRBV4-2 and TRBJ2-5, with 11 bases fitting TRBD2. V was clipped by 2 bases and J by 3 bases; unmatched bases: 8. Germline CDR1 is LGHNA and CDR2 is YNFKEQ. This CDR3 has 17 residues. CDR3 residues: CASSQLNSGLAEETQYF. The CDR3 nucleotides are TGTGCCAGCAGCCAACTAAACTCGGGACTAGCGGAAGAGACCCAGTACTTC.

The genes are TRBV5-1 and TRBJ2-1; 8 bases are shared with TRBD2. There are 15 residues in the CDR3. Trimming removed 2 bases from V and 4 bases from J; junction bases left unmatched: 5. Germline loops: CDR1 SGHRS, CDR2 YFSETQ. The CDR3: CASSLKRGTYNEQFF. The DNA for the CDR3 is TGCGCCAGCAGCTTAAAGCGGGGGACGTACAATGAGCAGTTCTTC.

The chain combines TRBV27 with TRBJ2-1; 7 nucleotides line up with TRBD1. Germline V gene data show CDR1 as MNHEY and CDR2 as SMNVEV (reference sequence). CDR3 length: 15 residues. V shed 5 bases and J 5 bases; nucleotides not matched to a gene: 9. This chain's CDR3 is CASSPTGAAHNEQFF. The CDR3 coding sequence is TGTGCCAGCAGTCCCACAGGGGCGGCTCACAATGAGCAGTTCTTC.

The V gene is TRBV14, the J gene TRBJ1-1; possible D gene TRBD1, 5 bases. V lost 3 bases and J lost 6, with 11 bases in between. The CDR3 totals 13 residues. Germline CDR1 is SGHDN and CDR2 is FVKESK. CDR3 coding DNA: TGTGCCAGCAGCCATCCCAGACAGCCTGAAGCTTTCTTT. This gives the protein CASSHPRQPEAFF.

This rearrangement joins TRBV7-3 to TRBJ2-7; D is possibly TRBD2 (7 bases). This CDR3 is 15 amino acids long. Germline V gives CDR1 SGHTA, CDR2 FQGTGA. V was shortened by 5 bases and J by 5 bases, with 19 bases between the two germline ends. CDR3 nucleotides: TGTGCCAGCAGCCCACGACCGGCGGGGGCGAACGAGCAGTACTTC. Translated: CASSPRPAGANEQYF.

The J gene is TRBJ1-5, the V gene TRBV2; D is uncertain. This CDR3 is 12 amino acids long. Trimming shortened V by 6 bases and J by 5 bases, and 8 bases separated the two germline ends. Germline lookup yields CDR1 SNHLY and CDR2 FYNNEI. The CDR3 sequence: CASRAEDQPQHF. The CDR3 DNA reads TGTGCCAGCAGGGCAGAGGATCAGCCCCAGCATTTT.

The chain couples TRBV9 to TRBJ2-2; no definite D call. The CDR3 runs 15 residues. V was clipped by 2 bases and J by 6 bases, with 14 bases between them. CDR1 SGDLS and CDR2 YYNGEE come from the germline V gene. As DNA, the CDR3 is TGTGCCAGCAGCGTCCCGCCGATCCCAGCCGGGGAGCTGTTTTTT. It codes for CASSVPPIPAGELFF.

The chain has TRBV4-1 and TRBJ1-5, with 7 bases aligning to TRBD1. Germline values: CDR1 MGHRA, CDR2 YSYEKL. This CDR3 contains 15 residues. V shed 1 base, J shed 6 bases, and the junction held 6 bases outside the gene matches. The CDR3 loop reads CASSQGQGTRQPQHF. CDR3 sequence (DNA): TGCGCCAGCAGCCAAGGACAGGGTACTCGTCAGCCCCAGCATTTT.

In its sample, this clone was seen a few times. In DNA, the CDR3 is TGTGCCAGCAGTATTGAAACCGGGACGCGGGAAGGCTACACCTTC. Its translation is CASSIETGTREGYTF. The genes are TRBV2 and TRBJ1-2, with a weak D call TRBD1 (5 bases). This CDR3 is 15 amino acids long. V was clipped by 5 bases and J by 8 bases, with 21 bases between them. Germline assignment: CDR1 SNHLY and CDR2 FYNNEI.

The DNA of the CDR3 is TGTGCCAGCAGCCAAGACAGGGTACCACCCCTCCACTTT. Protein product: CASSQDRVPPLHF. The V gene is TRBV14, the J gene TRBJ1-6, with a possible D match to TRBD1 (5 bases). Trimming pared 0 bases from V and 11 bases from J, leaving 8 bases between. The V gene's germline CDR1 is SGHDN and CDR2 FVKESK. This CDR3 contains 13 residues. The whole variable domain, remainder taken from reference TRBV14 and TRBJ1-6, is EAGVTQFPSHSVIEKGQTVTLRCDPISGHDNLYWYRRVMGKEIKFLLHFVKESKQDESGMPNNRFLAERTGGTYSTLKVQPAELEDSGVYFCASSQDRVPPLHFGNGTRLTVT.

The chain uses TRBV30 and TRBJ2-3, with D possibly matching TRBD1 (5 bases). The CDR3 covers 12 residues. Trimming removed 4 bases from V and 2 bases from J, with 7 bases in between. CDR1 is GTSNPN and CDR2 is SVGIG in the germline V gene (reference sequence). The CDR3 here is CAWKGFTDTQYF. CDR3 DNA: TGTGCCTGGAAGGGGTTCACAGATACGCAGTATTTT.

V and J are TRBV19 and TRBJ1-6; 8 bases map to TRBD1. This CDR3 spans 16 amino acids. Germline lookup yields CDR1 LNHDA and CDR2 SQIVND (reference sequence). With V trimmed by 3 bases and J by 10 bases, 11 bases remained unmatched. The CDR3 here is CASSMAATGVDSPLHF. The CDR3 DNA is TGTGCCAGTAGTATGGCCGCGACAGGGGTGGACTCACCCCTCCACTTT.

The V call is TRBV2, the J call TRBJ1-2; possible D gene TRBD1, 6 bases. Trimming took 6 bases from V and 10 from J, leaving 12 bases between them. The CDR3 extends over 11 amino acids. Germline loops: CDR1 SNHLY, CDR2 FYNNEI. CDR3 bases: TGTGCCAGCAGCCTTCAGGGGATCTACACCTTC. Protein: CASSLQGIYTF.

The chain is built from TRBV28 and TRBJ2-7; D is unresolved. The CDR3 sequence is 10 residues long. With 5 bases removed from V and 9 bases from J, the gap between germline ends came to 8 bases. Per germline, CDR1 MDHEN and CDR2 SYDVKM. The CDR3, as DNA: TGTGCCAGCAGTGCCACCAGGCAGTACTTC. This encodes CASSATRQYF.

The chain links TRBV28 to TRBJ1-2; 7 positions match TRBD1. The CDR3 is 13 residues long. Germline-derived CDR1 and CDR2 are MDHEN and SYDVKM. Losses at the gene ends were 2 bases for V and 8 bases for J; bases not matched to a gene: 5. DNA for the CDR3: TGTGCCAGCAGTTTAGGGACAGCGGTCGGCTACACCTTC. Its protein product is CASSLGTAVGYTF.

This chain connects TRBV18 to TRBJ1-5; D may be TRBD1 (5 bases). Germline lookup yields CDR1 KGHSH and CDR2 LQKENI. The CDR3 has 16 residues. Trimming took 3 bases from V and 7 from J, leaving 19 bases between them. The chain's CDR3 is CASSPLNPTESQPQHF. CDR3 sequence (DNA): TGTGCCAGCTCACCGCTCAACCCGACAGAAAGCCAGCCCCAGCATTTT.

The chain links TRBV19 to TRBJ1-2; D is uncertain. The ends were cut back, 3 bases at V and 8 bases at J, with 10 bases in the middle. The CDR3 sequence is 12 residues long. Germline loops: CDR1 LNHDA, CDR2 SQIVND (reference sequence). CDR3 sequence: CASSIAEGGYTF. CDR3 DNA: TGTGCCAGTAGTATTGCAGAGGGCGGCTACACCTTC.

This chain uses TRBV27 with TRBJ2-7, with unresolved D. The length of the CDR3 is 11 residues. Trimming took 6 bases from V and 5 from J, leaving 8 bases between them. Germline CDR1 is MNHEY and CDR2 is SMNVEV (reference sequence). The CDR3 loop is CASRVAHEQYF. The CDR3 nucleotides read TGTGCCAGCAGGGTGGCCCACGAGCAGTACTTC.

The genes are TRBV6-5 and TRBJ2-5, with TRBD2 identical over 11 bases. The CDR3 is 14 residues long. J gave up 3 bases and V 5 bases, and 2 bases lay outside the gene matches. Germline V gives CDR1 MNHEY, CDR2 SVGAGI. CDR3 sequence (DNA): TGTGCCAGCAGTCGGGGACTAGCGGAAGAGACCCAGTACTTC. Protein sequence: CASSRGLAEETQYF.

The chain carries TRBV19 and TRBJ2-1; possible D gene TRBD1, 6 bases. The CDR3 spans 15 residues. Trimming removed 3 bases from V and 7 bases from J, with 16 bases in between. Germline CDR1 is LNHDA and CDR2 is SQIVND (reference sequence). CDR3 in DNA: TGTGCCAGTAGTATCAGGGGTTTGGGAACGAATGAGCAGTTCTTC. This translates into CASSIRGLGTNEQFF.

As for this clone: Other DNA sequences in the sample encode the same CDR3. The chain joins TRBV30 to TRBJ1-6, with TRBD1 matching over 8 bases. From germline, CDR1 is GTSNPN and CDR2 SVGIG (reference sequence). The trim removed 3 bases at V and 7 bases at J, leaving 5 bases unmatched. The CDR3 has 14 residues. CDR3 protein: CAWSVGQANSPLHF. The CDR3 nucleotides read TGTGCCTGGAGCGTGGGACAGGCCAATTCACCCCTCCACTTT.

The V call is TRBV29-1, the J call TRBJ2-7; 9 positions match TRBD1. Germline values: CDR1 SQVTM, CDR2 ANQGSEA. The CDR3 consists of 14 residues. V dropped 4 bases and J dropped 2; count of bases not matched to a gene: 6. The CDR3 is CSVGTRDRAYEQYF. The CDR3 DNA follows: TGCAGCGTTGGAACCCGGGACAGGGCCTACGAGCAGTACTTC.

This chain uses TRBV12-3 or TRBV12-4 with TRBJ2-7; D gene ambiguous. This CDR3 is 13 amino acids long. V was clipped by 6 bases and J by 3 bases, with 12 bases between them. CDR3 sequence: CASSPAALYEQYF. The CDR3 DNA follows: TGTGCCAGCAGCCCGGCGGCCCTCTACGAGCAGTACTTC.

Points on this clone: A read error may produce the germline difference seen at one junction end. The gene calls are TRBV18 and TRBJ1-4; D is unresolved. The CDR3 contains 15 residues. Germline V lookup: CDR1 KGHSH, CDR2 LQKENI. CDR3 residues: CASSPRTGKGEKLFF. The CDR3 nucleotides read TGTGCCAGCTCCCCACGGACTGGGAAAGGTGAAAAACTGTTTTTT.